These 9 T cell receptor beta chains came from one sample sequenced in a study of patients and donors after allogeneic stem cell transplantation. TCRdb ran MiXCR on the RT-PCR reads and lists one entry per CDR3 protein. Of about 960,000 distinct CDR3 sequences listed, approximately 19% were seen once; the top ten hold 5% to 7.5%. Sequencing was carried out using blood, either unsorted or a sorted T cell fraction (not recorded which). The receptors stem from a human donor who was either an allogeneic HSCT recipient or a stem cell or donor lymphocyte infusion donor (not recorded which). It is not recorded whose cells these are; they may come from a transplant donor.

There are a few counts of this clonotype. V is TRBV6-2 or TRBV6-3 and J is TRBJ2-5; no definite D call. The germline V gene has CDR1 MNHEY and CDR2 SVGEGT. The CDR3 totals 13 residues. Between the trimmed V and J ends, which lost 5 bases and 5 bases, there was a span of 12 bases. CDR3 DNA: TGTGCCAGCAGTACCAGACTTGCGGAGACCCAGTACTTC. Amino acid sequence: CASSTRLAETQYF.

This clonotype was observed many times. This rearrangement joins TRBV12-3 or TRBV12-4 to TRBJ1-2; 7 bases line up with TRBD1. The CDR3 loop spans 15 amino acids. V shed 7 bases, J shed 7 bases, and the junction held 15 bases outside the gene matches. CDR3 DNA: TGTGCCAGCACCCGACAGGGAGGGGGTTTCGGTGGCTACACCTTC. Translation: CASTRQGGGFGGYTF.

This clonotype has just a few counts. CDR3 coding DNA: TGTGCCAGCAGCTTAGCTGGGCAGGCCTCAACTAATGAAAAACTGTTTTTT. This encodes CASSLAGQASTNEKLFF. The chain couples TRBV7-9 to TRBJ1-4; D gene unclear. The CDR3 is 17 amino acids. V lost 0 bases, J lost 0 bases, and 11 bases lay in between. The germline gives CDR1 SEHNR, CDR2 FQNEAQ (reference sequence).

The chain joins TRBV19 to TRBJ2-3; a weak D match, TRBD2 (5 bases). V lost 2 bases and J lost 5, with 17 bases in between. The CDR3 covers 16 residues. The V gene's germline CDR1 is LNHDA and CDR2 SQIVND (reference sequence). CDR3 amino acids: CASSIRGPTRGDTQYF. DNA of the CDR3: TGTGCCAGTAGTATACGTGGCCCCACCCGGGGAGATACGCAGTATTTT.

This sequence joins TRBV20-1 and TRBJ1-1, with 7 bases fitting TRBD1. This CDR3 is 15 amino acids long. CDR1 is DFQATT, CDR2 SNEGSKA, per germline (reference sequence). The V and J ends lost 0 bases and 7 bases, in that order; junction bases with no gene match: 11. The CDR3: CSARDRRGGLIEAFF. CDR3 bases: TGCAGTGCTAGAGATCGTCGAGGGGGCTTGATTGAAGCTTTCTTT.

A few counts support this clonotype. CDR3 residues: CASSPKLAGAEQYF. Here the CDR3 DNA reads TGTGCCAGCAGCCCGAAACTAGCGGGAGCCGAGCAGTACTTC. The chain recombines TRBV14 with TRBJ2-7; 11 nucleotides align to TRBD2. Germline values: CDR1 SGHDN, CDR2 FVKESK. CDR3 length: 14 residues. V dropped 4 bases and J dropped 6; count of bases not matched to a gene: 5. The full variable domain, its missing parts supplied by reference TRBV14 and TRBJ2-7, is EAGVTQFPSHSVIEKGQTVTLRCDPISGHDNLYWYRRVMGKEIKFLLHFVKESKQDESGMPNNRFLAERTGGTYSTLKVQPAELEDSGVYFCASSPKLAGAEQYFGPGTRLTVT.

The chain recombines TRBV20-1 with TRBJ2-2; D unclear. The CDR3 loop spans 11 amino acids. Germline loops: CDR1 DFQATT, CDR2 SNEGSKA (reference sequence). Between the trimmed V and J ends, which lost 4 bases and 3 bases, there was a span of 3 bases. In DNA form, the CDR3 reads TGCAGTGCTACGTACACCGGGGAGCTGTTTTTT. Its protein is CSATYTGELFF.

The chain employs TRBV7-2 and TRBJ2-1, with D unclear. The CDR3 is made up of 15 amino acids. Trimming removed 4 bases from V and 6 bases from J, with 16 bases in between. Germline CDR1 and CDR2: SGHTA and FQGNSA. CDR3 amino acids: CASSSSYAPLNEQFF. Written as DNA, the CDR3 is TGTGCCAGCAGCTCCTCCTATGCACCTCTCAATGAGCAGTTCTTC.

V and J are TRBV12-5 and TRBJ2-1; D gene uncertain. V was shortened by 6 bases and J by 9 bases, with 9 bases between the two germline ends. The CDR3 runs 11 residues. Germline CDR1 reads LGHNT; CDR2 reads FRNRAP. The CDR3 DNA sequence: TGTGCTAGTGGCCCTCTGGGTGAGCAGTTCTTC. Protein sequence: CASGPLGEQFF.